The source of this T cell receptor (beta chain) is a study of blood T cell repertoires in COVID-19. As for the study in general: COVID-19 samples from acute and convalescent phases originated in the United States, Italy and Spain. T cells, B-cell-depleted T cells, or PBMCs provided the cDNA or gDNA that served as material.

Original handling: The authors estimated nucleated cell counts from reference gene primer amplification. The table came from immunoSEQ multiplex PCR; TCRdb's copy has only in-frame clones and leaves some out. The DNA was the basis for D and trimming; V, J and clone size are from that table. The sample comprises about 50,000 clones, 84% of which are singletons, and about 8% rests with the top ten. Germline-derived CDR1 and CDR2 are KGHSH and LQKENI. The CDR3 has 15 residues. The trim removed 4 bases at V and 5 bases at J, leaving 7 bases unmatched. The specimen was peripheral blood. The chain is built from TRBV18 and TRBJ1-5; TRBD1 matches 8 bases. The source is a human donor in a cohort sampled during active COVID-19. CDR3 in amino acids: CASSRDRGPDQPQHF. DNA of the CDR3: TGTGCCAGCTCACGCGACAGGGGTCCGGATCAGCCCCAGCATTTT. Filled out from reference TRBV18 and TRBJ1-5, the complete variable domain reads NAGVMQNPRHLVRRRGQEARLRCSPMKGHSHVYWYRQLPEEGLKFMVYLQKENIIDESGMPKERFSAEFPKEGPSILRIQQVVRGDSAAYFCASSRDRGPDQPQHFGDGTRLSIL.